These 15 T cell receptor beta chains share one sample of origin, sequenced in a study of blood T cell repertoires in COVID-19. The protocol was immunoSEQ multiplex PCR, while the TCRdb copy is restricted to in-frame clones and leaves out a portion. This table holds some 50,000 clones, approximately 86% found once. Sequencing used peripheral blood. The source is a woman in her 70s with active COVID-19.

This chain uses TRBV29-1 with TRBJ2-3, with D perhaps matching TRBD2 (5 bases). V lost 6 bases and J lost 6, with 7 bases in between. CDR1 is SQVTM and CDR2 is ANQGSEA in the germline V gene. The CDR3 consists of 10 residues. CDR3 sequence (DNA): TGCAGCGTCAGGAGGGATACGCAGTATTTT. Translation gives CSVRRDTQYF.

This clone was observed a handful of times. The chain recombines TRBV5-6 with TRBJ1-5; D unresolved. Germline loops: CDR1 SGHDT, CDR2 YYEEEE. CDR3 length equals 14 residues. Trimming took off 3 bases at V and 8 bases at J, with 15 bases between the two ends. The DNA for the CDR3 is TGTGCCAGCAGCTCCCACCTCCCAGTGGAGCCCCAGCATTTT. This gives the protein CASSSHLPVEPQHF.

This rearrangement joins TRBV24-1 to TRBJ2-1; TRBD2 agrees at 8 bases. The germline CDR1 and CDR2 sequences are KGHDR and SFDVKD. This CDR3 is 13 amino acids long. Trimming at V came to 7 bases and at J to 2 bases, leaving 0 bases not matched to a gene. The CDR3, as DNA: TGTGCCACCAGCGGGAGGGCCTACAATGAGCAGTTCTTC. It is translated as CATSGRAYNEQFF.

The chain links TRBV5-4 to TRBJ2-7; 10 bases fit TRBD2. V dropped 3 bases and J dropped 0; count of bases not matched to a gene: 0. This CDR3 comprises 14 residues. In germline, CDR1 is SGHNT, CDR2 YYREEE (reference sequence). The CDR3 nucleotides read TGTGCCAGCAGCTCTAGCGGGAGCTCCTACGAGCAGTACTTC. Protein sequence: CASSSSGSSYEQYF.

The V gene is TRBV19, the J gene TRBJ2-7; TRBD2 is a possible D gene (6 bases). Trimming left V 5 bases short and J 0 bases short, with 17 bases between. The CDR3 consists of 16 residues. Germline V gene sequence: CDR1 LNHDA, CDR2 SQIVND (reference sequence). The CDR3 is CASSLSLAESSYEQYF. DNA of the CDR3: TGTGCCAGTAGTCTATCTTTAGCGGAAAGCTCCTACGAGCAGTACTTC.

This chain joins TRBV15 and TRBJ1-6; possibly TRBD1 for D (6 bases). CDR3 length equals 15 residues. V was trimmed by 2 bases and J by 3 bases, leaving 8 bases between them. Germline CDR1 reads LNHNV; CDR2 reads YYDKDF (reference sequence). CDR3 sequence (DNA): TGTGCCACCAGCAGAAACAGGGTCTATAATTCACCCCTCCACTTT. It yields the protein CATSRNRVYNSPLHF.

The chain has TRBV15 and TRBJ2-5, with 9 bases lining up with TRBD2. The germline V gene encodes CDR1 LNHNV and CDR2 YYDKDF (reference sequence). This CDR3 has 16 residues. J lost 4 bases, V lost 5 bases, and 11 bases had no gene match. The CDR3 is CATSPRAVAGVETQYF. CDR3 nucleotides: TGTGCCACCAGCCCTCGCGCGGTAGCGGGAGTAGAGACCCAGTACTTC.

This chain links TRBV27 with TRBJ2-5; 15 positions match TRBD2. CDR1 MNHEY and CDR2 SMNVEV come from the germline V gene (reference sequence). V was pared by 3 bases and J by 5 bases, with 1 base of the junction left unmatched. CDR3 length equals 15 residues. In nucleotides, the CDR3 is TGTGCCAGCAGTTTGGGACTAGCGGGAGGTGAGACCCAGTACTTC. Its protein product is CASSLGLAGGETQYF.

The V and J genes are TRBV10-1 and TRBJ2-1; tentative D call: TRBD2 (5 bases). The germline V and J ends were trimmed by 0 bases and 2 bases, with 11 bases remaining between them. The germline V gene has CDR1 WNHNN and CDR2 SYGVQD (reference sequence). The CDR3 consists of 16 residues. The CDR3 region has the DNA TGCGCCAGCAGTGAGTCGGTGGGAGACACCTACAATGAGCAGTTCTTC. Translating it yields CASSESVGDTYNEQFF.

The genes are TRBV20-1 and TRBJ2-5; possibly TRBD1 for D (6 bases). The CDR3 is 11 amino acids. V shed 0 bases and J shed 9 bases, with 8 bases lying between them. Germline CDR1 is DFQATT and CDR2 is SNEGSKA (reference sequence). The CDR3 is CSARDNRAQYF. The CDR3 DNA sequence: TGCAGTGCTAGAGATAACAGGGCCCAGTACTTC.

This CDR3 is CAWSVGTAYSNQPQHF. DNA of the CDR3: TGTGCCTGGAGTGTAGGGACAGCTTATAGCAATCAGCCCCAGCATTTT. The V call is TRBV30, the J call TRBJ1-5, with 7 nucleotides matching TRBD1. V lost 0 bases to trimming and J lost 0 bases; unmatched junction nucleotides: 5. CDR3 length: 16 amino acids. CDR1 and CDR2 (germline): GTSNPN, SVGIG (reference sequence).

The chain recombines TRBV5-6 with TRBJ1-1; D is undetermined. CDR1 is SGHDT and CDR2 is YYEEEE in the germline V gene. V lost 1 base and J 5 bases, leaving 12 bases between the germline ends. The CDR3 loop spans 14 amino acids. The CDR3 region is CASSLWPYTTEAFF. The CDR3, as DNA: TGTGCCAGCAGCTTGTGGCCATATACGACTGAAGCTTTCTTT.

The chain has TRBV5-1 and TRBJ2-2; 9 bases are shared with TRBD2. Germline V gene data show CDR1 as SGHRS and CDR2 as YFSETQ. With 4 bases clipped from V and 2 bases from J, the junction kept 3 bases outside the gene matches. The CDR3 has 15 residues. CDR3 amino acids: CASSASGANTGELFF. The CDR3 bases are TGCGCCAGCAGCGCTAGCGGGGCTAACACCGGGGAGCTGTTTTTT.

The J gene is TRBJ2-7, the V gene TRBV5-4; 11 bases are a match to TRBD2. This CDR3 contains 18 residues. Trimming at V came to 4 bases and at J to 1 base, leaving 13 bases not matched to a gene. Germline assignment: CDR1 SGHNT and CDR2 YYREEE (reference sequence). The CDR3 loop reads CASSRGVAGGPSSYEQYF. In DNA form, the CDR3 reads TGTGCCAGCAGCCGTGGGGTAGCGGGAGGGCCTAGTTCCTACGAGCAGTACTTC. Full variable domain (missing parts from reference TRBV5-4 and TRBJ2-7): ETGVTQSPTHLIKTRGQQVTLRCSSQSGHNTVSWYQQALGQGPQFIFQYYREEENGRGNFPPRFSGLQFPNYSSELNVNALELDDSALYLCASSRGVAGGPSSYEQYFGPGTRLTVT.

There are a few counts of this clone. DNA of the CDR3: TGTGCCAGCAGTTCCAGGGGAATCAATCAGCCCCAGCATTTT. This gives the protein CASSSRGINQPQHF. This chain uses TRBV27 with TRBJ1-5; the D gene is possibly TRBD1 (6 bases). Per germline, CDR1 MNHEY and CDR2 SMNVEV (reference sequence). The CDR3 contains 14 residues. V was cut by 4 bases and J by 3 bases, with 10 bases left in between.